One sample yielded the 27 T cell receptor beta chains listed below, sequenced in a study of beta chain features in type 1 diabetes. Overall study results and limits: Among patients with Type 1 diabetes, TCRB CDR3s were moderately but significantly shorter in every one of the four CD4+ subsets.

For these TCRs, the target antigens are not known. The sequenced template was cDNA made from the entire isolated RNA. The table came from immunoSEQ multiplex PCR; TCRdb's copy has only in-frame clones and leaves some out. The table includes 40,000 to 45,000 clones, 65% to 70% detected once. What was sequenced was Tregs from blood. These receptors were obtained from a woman younger than 30 with type 1 diabetes.

The chain is built from TRBV4-1 and TRBJ1-2; perhaps TRBD1 as D (5 bases). The length of the CDR3 is 15 residues. Trimming left V 1 base short and J 1 base short, with 10 bases between. Germline V lookup: CDR1 MGHRA, CDR2 YSYEKL. As DNA, the CDR3 is TGCGCCAGCAGCCAAGTTCAGGGTGATAACTATGGCTACACCTTC. As protein: CASSQVQGDNYGYTF.

J is TRBJ2-1 and V is TRBV11-2, with no clear D. V lost 10 bases to trimming and J lost 7 bases, with 11 bases between them. Germline V gives CDR1 SGHAT, CDR2 FQNNGV. There are 11 residues in the CDR3. CDR3 bases: TGTGCCACCATAGAGTCGAATGAGCAGTTCTTC. Its protein is CATIESNEQFF. Full variable domain (missing parts from reference TRBV11-2 and TRBJ2-1): EAGVAQSPRYKIIEKRQSVAFWCNPISGHATLYWYQQILGQGPKLLIQFQNNGVVDDSQLPKDRFSAERLKGVDSTLKIQPAKLEDSAVYLCATIESNEQFFGPGTRLTVL.

The chain couples TRBV19 to TRBJ2-1; the D is unclear. Germline assignment: CDR1 LNHDA and CDR2 SQIVND (reference sequence). The V end lost 6 bases, the J end lost 9 bases, and 9 bases lay between the germline ends. This CDR3 comprises 11 residues. The CDR3 is CASRFLREQFF. The CDR3 DNA sequence: TGTGCCAGTAGATTCCTCCGTGAGCAGTTCTTC. Full variable domain (missing parts from reference TRBV19 and TRBJ2-1): DGGITQSPKYLFRKEGQNVTLSCEQNLNHDAMYWYRQDPGQGLRLIYYSQIVNDFQKGDIAEGYSVSREKKESFPLTVTSAQKNPTAFYLCASRFLREQFFGPGTRLTVL.

The genes are TRBV29-1 and TRBJ2-3, with D possibly being TRBD1 (5 bases). V lost 3 bases to trimming and J lost 0 bases, with 13 bases between them. In germline, CDR1 is SQVTM, CDR2 ANQGSEA. This CDR3 comprises 15 residues. For the CDR3, the DNA is TGCAGCGTTGATGGCAGGGCCGATAGCACAGATACGCAGTATTTT. This translates into CSVDGRADSTDTQYF.

This clone was counted a few times. The chain has TRBV4-1 and TRBJ2-7, with a weak D call TRBD2 (6 bases). The CDR3 length is 15 residues. V was cut by 1 base and J by 5 bases, with 15 bases left in between. The germline CDR1 and CDR2 sequences are MGHRA and YSYEKL. The CDR3 bases are TGCGCCAGCAGCCAAGGACAGTCGGGAGTCGACGAGCAGTACTTC. Translation gives CASSQGQSGVDEQYF.

CDR3 DNA: TGCGCCAGCTCCGGACAGACCTATGGCTACACCTTC. This codes for CASSGQTYGYTF. This rearrangement joins TRBV5-1 to TRBJ1-2; D possibly corresponds to TRBD1 (6 bases). V was trimmed by 7 bases and J by 4 bases, leaving 11 bases between them. The CDR3 has 12 residues. CDR1 SGHRS and CDR2 YFSETQ come from the germline V gene.

V usage is TRBV19 and J usage is TRBJ2-7; D is perhaps TRBD1 (6 bases). CDR3 length: 13 residues. Per the germline V gene, CDR1 is LNHDA and CDR2 is SQIVND (reference sequence). V lost 10 bases and J 2 bases, leaving 15 bases between the germline ends. In DNA form, the CDR3 reads TGTGCCACCACGGACAGCCAAACCTACGAGCAGTACTTC. It is translated as CATTDSQTYEQYF. Full variable domain (remainder filled in from reference TRBV19 and TRBJ2-7): DGGITQSPKYLFRKEGQNVTLSCEQNLNHDAMYWYRQDPGQGLRLIYYSQIVNDFQKGDIAEGYSVSREKKESFPLTVTSAQKNPTAFYLCATTDSQTYEQYFGPGTRLTVT.

This clone was counted a single time. The CDR3 spells CASSFPDRNTEAFF. DNA of the CDR3: TGTGCCAGCAGTTTCCCCGACAGGAACACTGAAGCTTTCTTT. The chain joins TRBV27 to TRBJ1-1; a possible D gene is TRBD1 (5 bases). The CDR3 consists of 14 residues. Trimming pared 3 bases from V and 1 base from J, leaving 9 bases between. Germline V lookup: CDR1 MNHEY, CDR2 SMNVEV (reference sequence).

This clone came up once. V usage is TRBV5-1 and J usage is TRBJ2-3, with 10 bases lining up with TRBD2. Germline V gene lookup returns CDR1 SGHRS and CDR2 YFSETQ. This CDR3 has 15 residues. Germline trimming cut 4 bases from V and 6 bases from J; bases unmatched to any gene: 8. The CDR3 coding sequence is TGCGCCAGCAGCCCCCGGGTAGCGGGGGGCGATACGCAGTATTTT. Its translation: CASSPRVAGGDTQYF.

This chain uses TRBV5-4 with TRBJ2-1; TRBD2 might be the D (5 bases). This CDR3 is built from 13 residues. Germline loops: CDR1 SGHNT, CDR2 YYREEE (reference sequence). Trimming took 10 bases from V and 9 from J, leaving 20 bases between them. Here the CDR3 DNA reads TGTGCCTTAGCCGGCAGCCGCCGGGGTGAGCAGTTCTTC. This gives the protein CALAGSRRGEQFF.

This clone was counted only a few times. The chain joins TRBV5-1 to TRBJ2-1, with 7 positions matching TRBD1. The CDR3 is made up of 18 amino acids. Trimming took 1 base from V and 4 from J; bases not matched to a gene: 14. From germline, CDR1 is SGHRS and CDR2 YFSETQ. CDR3: CASSLRDRGKAAYNEQFF. The CDR3 DNA is TGCGCCAGCAGCTTGAGGGACAGAGGAAAGGCGGCTTACAATGAGCAGTTCTTC.

The CDR3: CASQQGTGYEQYF. DNA of the CDR3: TGTGCCAGTCAACAAGGGACAGGGTACGAGCAGTACTTC. The chain couples TRBV19 to TRBJ2-7; 9 bases match TRBD1. Trimming cost V 8 bases and J 4 bases; bases outside gene matches: 6. This CDR3 has 13 amino acids. The germline CDR1 and CDR2 sequences are LNHDA and SQIVND (reference sequence).

The chain is built from TRBV29-1 and TRBJ2-4; D remains unclear. The CDR3 runs to 13 residues. V lost 1 base, J lost 0 bases, and 4 bases lay in between. Germline lookup yields CDR1 SQVTM and CDR2 ANQGSEA. As DNA, the CDR3 is TGCAGCGTTGAAGGAGTAGCCAAAAACATTCAGTACTTC. Translation gives CSVEGVAKNIQYF.

This chain connects TRBV5-1 to TRBJ1-2; D gene uncertain. Germline V lookup: CDR1 SGHRS, CDR2 YFSETQ. This CDR3 has 15 amino acids. Trimming left V 0 bases short and J 5 bases short, with 14 bases between. CDR3 amino acids: CASSLAGGVAYGYTF. The CDR3, as DNA: TGCGCCAGCAGCTTGGCCGGTGGAGTTGCGTATGGCTACACCTTC.

The chain recombines TRBV27 with TRBJ1-6; 11 bases line up with TRBD1. CDR3 length: 17 residues. Unmatched junction bases numbered 5, after V lost 6 bases and J lost 1 base. Germline-derived CDR1 and CDR2 are MNHEY and SMNVEV (reference sequence). CDR3 coding DNA: TGTGCCAGCAGCCCGGACAGGGGGCGATCCTATAATTCACCCCTCCACTTT. Its translation is CASSPDRGRSYNSPLHF.

V is TRBV14 and J is TRBJ2-7, with 8 bases that match TRBD2. The length of the CDR3 is 14 residues. Per germline, CDR1 SGHDN and CDR2 FVKESK. Trimming at V came to 6 bases and at J to 0 bases, leaving 4 bases not matched to a gene. DNA for the CDR3: TGTGCCAGCAGTGACAGCGGGAGCTCCTACGAGCAGTACTTC. Protein product: CASSDSGSSYEQYF.

The chain is built from TRBV5-1 and TRBJ2-7; 11 bases are a match to TRBD2. The CDR3 runs 15 residues. The germline CDR1 and CDR2 sequences are SGHRS and YFSETQ. V shed 5 bases, J shed 2 bases, and the junction held 6 bases outside the gene matches. Here the CDR3 reads CASRATSGGTYEQYF. CDR3 nucleotide sequence: TGCGCCAGCAGGGCCACTAGCGGGGGCACCTACGAGCAGTACTTC.

The rearrangement links TRBV6-1 to TRBJ2-3, with 8 bases matching TRBD2. Germline V CDR1 and CDR2: MNHNS, SASEGT. The CDR3 covers 15 residues. V shed 1 base, J shed 4 bases, and the junction held 4 bases outside the gene matches. CDR3 bases: TGTGCCAGCAGTGAAGGACTAGCGATGCCAGATACGCAGTATTTT. Its translation: CASSEGLAMPDTQYF.

The rearrangement uses TRBV29-1 and TRBJ2-3, with TRBD2 matching 7 bases. Germline V CDR1 and CDR2: SQVTM, ANQGSEA. This CDR3 spans 16 amino acids. With V trimmed by 7 bases and J by 0 bases, 13 bases remained unmatched. The CDR3 coding sequence is TGCAGCGCCCGAAGTACGGGGACTACTAGCACAGATACGCAGTATTTT. Translation gives CSARSTGTTSTDTQYF.

V gene TRBV6-5 combines with J gene TRBJ2-4; 8 bases are shared with TRBD2. From germline, CDR1 is MNHEY and CDR2 SVGAGI. The CDR3 is made up of 13 amino acids. After removal of 7 bases from V and 6 bases from J, the junction contained 5 bases not matched to a gene. The CDR3 sequence: CASKAGAGNIQYF. The CDR3 DNA sequence: TGTGCCAGCAAAGCGGGGGCGGGAAACATTCAGTACTTC.

The CDR3 DNA reads as TGCGCCAGCAGAAGACAGGCGGCTAGGGAGCAGTACTTC. It encodes CASRRQAAREQYF. The chain carries TRBV5-1 and TRBJ2-7, with TRBD1 as a possible D gene (6 bases). V lost 5 bases and J 7 bases, leaving 16 bases between the germline ends. The CDR3 has 13 amino acids. CDR1 is SGHRS and CDR2 is YFSETQ in the germline V gene.

This chain uses TRBV7-3 with TRBJ1-1; TRBD1 matches 7 bases. The CDR3 extends over 17 amino acids. V shed 8 bases and J 1 base; nucleotides not matched to a gene: 16. The germline CDR1 and CDR2 sequences are SGHTA and FQGTGA. This chain's CDR3 is CASGEWTGVYKNTEAFF. DNA of the CDR3: TGTGCCAGCGGCGAATGGACAGGAGTATATAAGAACACTGAAGCTTTCTTT.

The chain employs TRBV11-2 and TRBJ2-5; 15 positions match TRBD2. This CDR3 contains 17 residues. Germline values: CDR1 SGHAT, CDR2 FQNNGV. Unmatched junction bases numbered 5, after V lost 1 base and J lost 5 bases. The CDR3: CASSLGTSGRAGETQYF. The CDR3 DNA reads TGTGCCAGCAGCTTAGGGACTAGCGGGAGGGCTGGGGAGACCCAGTACTTC.

The V and J genes are TRBV29-1 and TRBJ2-1; D remains unclear. With 3 bases removed from V and 4 bases from J, the gap between germline ends came to 4 bases. CDR3 length: 11 residues. Germline V gene sequence: CDR1 SQVTM, CDR2 ANQGSEA. CDR3 DNA: TGCAGCGTTGACCCGTACAATGAGCAGTTCTTC. Translation gives CSVDPYNEQFF.

V and J are TRBV18 and TRBJ1-1; 8 nucleotides match TRBD1. This CDR3 region has 16 residues. V shed 3 bases, J shed 7 bases, and the junction held 13 bases outside the gene matches. Germline CDR1 and CDR2: KGHSH and LQKENI. CDR3 residues: CASSPQGAPSLFEAFF. In DNA form, the CDR3 reads TGTGCCAGCTCACCCCAGGGGGCCCCCAGCCTTTTTGAAGCTTTCTTT.

V and J are TRBV28 and TRBJ2-4; 7 bases agree with TRBD1. Germline V gene data show CDR1 as MDHEN and CDR2 as SYDVKM. This CDR3 region has 17 residues. V shed 2 bases, J shed 1 base, and the junction held 8 bases outside the gene matches. The CDR3 sequence: CASSLTTGVTAKNIQYF. Written as DNA, the CDR3 is TGTGCCAGCAGTTTAACCACAGGGGTTACGGCCAAAAACATTCAGTACTTC.

V usage is TRBV10-3 and J usage is TRBJ2-3, with 12 positions matching TRBD2. The germline V gene encodes CDR1 ENHRY and CDR2 SYGVKD. The length of the CDR3 is 16 residues. Unmatched junction bases numbered 0, after V lost 2 bases and J lost 0 bases. In DNA, the CDR3 is TGTGCCATCAGTGAGGGGACTAGCGGGAGCACAGATACGCAGTATTTT. The encoded protein is CAISEGTSGSTDTQYF.